This passage covers 20 T cell receptor beta chains from one sample sequenced in a study of cytomegalovirus exposure and HLA in healthy donors. A multiplex PCR was run with 60 Vbeta primers and 13 Jbeta primers. Profiling relied on immunoSEQ multiplex PCR, and the TCRdb table lists in-frame clones only, not all of them. The sample table includes under 65,000 clones. The sequencing input was PBMCs. These receptors were obtained from a woman younger than 30 in good health and CMV-seronegative.

This CDR3 is CASSHPGEAFF. The CDR3 DNA sequence: TGTGCCAGCAGCCATCCAGGAGAAGCTTTCTTT. This chain joins TRBV5-4 and TRBJ1-1; no clear D. CDR1 and CDR2 from the germline V gene are SGHNT and YYREEE (reference sequence). CDR3 length equals 11 residues. Trimming stripped 4 bases from V and 8 bases from J, with 9 bases between.

The chain carries TRBV18 and TRBJ2-7; a possible D gene is TRBD1 (6 bases). Germline assignment: CDR1 KGHSH and CDR2 LQKENI. The length of the CDR3 is 14 residues. V shed 6 bases and J shed 3 bases, with 15 bases lying between them. The CDR3 loop is CASSPPRTVYEQYF. In DNA, the CDR3 is TGTGCCAGCTCCCCCCCCAGGACAGTCTACGAGCAGTACTTC.

V usage is TRBV7-9 and J usage is TRBJ2-7; 7 nucleotides line up with TRBD2. The germline V gene encodes CDR1 SEHNR and CDR2 FQNEAQ (reference sequence). The CDR3 spans 14 residues. J lost 0 bases, V lost 8 bases, and 7 bases had no gene match. CDR3: CASGLGTTSYEQYF. Written as DNA, the CDR3 is TGTGCCAGCGGACTTGGGACTACCTCCTACGAGCAGTACTTC.

The CDR3, as DNA: TGTGCCAGCAGGGCCGGGGGTCTGGGCGAGCAGTACTTC. Its protein is CASRAGGLGEQYF. The V gene is TRBV7-6, the J gene TRBJ2-7; D possibly corresponds to TRBD2 (6 bases). The CDR3 is 13 amino acids. Germline loops: CDR1 SGHVS, CDR2 FNYEAQ. Between the trimmed V and J ends, which lost 6 bases and 6 bases, there was a span of 15 bases.

This rearrangement joins TRBV28 to TRBJ1-2; no definite D call. Germline V gene data show CDR1 as MDHEN and CDR2 as SYDVKM. The CDR3 runs 14 residues. V lost 7 bases, J lost 0 bases, and 12 bases lay in between. DNA for the CDR3: TGTGCCAGCACTCTCAACTCTGCTAACTATGGCTACACCTTC. The encoded protein is CASTLNSANYGYTF.

CDR3: CASGTGGGNGYTF. DNA for the CDR3: TGTGCCAGCGGAACAGGGGGCGGGAATGGCTACACCTTC. The chain links TRBV6-5 to TRBJ1-2, with 9 bases that match TRBD1. This CDR3 has 13 residues. Germline loops: CDR1 MNHEY, CDR2 SVGAGI. V trimming: 8 bases; J trimming: 6 bases; junction bases outside the gene matches: 7.

The chain joins TRBV19 to TRBJ1-5, with D maybe TRBD1 (6 bases). The germline CDR1 and CDR2 sequences are LNHDA and SQIVND (reference sequence). This CDR3 is 15 amino acids long. V lost 5 bases and J lost 7, with 18 bases in between. CDR3 DNA: TGTGCCAGTAGTGACGGTGCAGGGGATGTGCAGCCCCAGCATTTT. As protein: CASSDGAGDVQPQHF.

The J gene is TRBJ1-2, the V gene TRBV6-6; D might be TRBD1 (6 bases). V was clipped by 8 bases and J by 7 bases, with 14 bases between them. Germline CDR1 MNHNY, CDR2 SVGAGI (reference sequence). The CDR3 covers 12 residues. CDR3 bases: TGTGCCAGCGCCGGGGGGCCTGGTGGCTACACCTTC. Translation gives CASAGGPGGYTF.

V is TRBV6-1 and J is TRBJ1-1; D is undetermined. The CDR3 sequence is 14 residues long. CDR1 MNHNS and CDR2 SASEGT come from the germline V gene. The V end was cut by 2 bases, the J end by 1 base, with 8 bases between. The CDR3 region has the DNA TGTGCCAGCAGTGAAAATTGGGCGAACACTGAAGCTTTCTTT. Its protein is CASSENWANTEAFF.

The rearrangement links TRBV4-1 to TRBJ1-5; D is possibly TRBD1 (5 bases). The CDR3 length is 17 residues. Germline CDR1 is MGHRA and CDR2 is YSYEKL. Between the trimmed V and J ends, which lost 3 bases and 11 bases, there was a span of 26 bases. CDR3 sequence (DNA): TGCGCCAGCAGCCAGTCTTCCGGGGAGGGGCCCAATCATGCCCAGCATTTT. Translating gives CASSQSSGEGPNHAQHF.

V is TRBV6-5 and J is TRBJ2-7; 7 positions agree with TRBD1. J gave up 3 bases and V 4 bases, and 3 bases lay outside the gene matches. This CDR3 contains 13 residues. Germline CDR1 MNHEY, CDR2 SVGAGI. Written as DNA, the CDR3 is TGTGCCAGCAGTTTGGGACAGCTCTACGAGCAGTACTTC. This sequence encodes CASSLGQLYEQYF.

The chain is built from TRBV2 and TRBJ1-5; D not certain. The germline CDR1 and CDR2 sequences are SNHLY and FYNNEI. Trimming pared 3 bases from V and 0 bases from J, leaving 6 bases between. The CDR3 length is 14 residues. The CDR3 region is CASSDLYSNQPQHF. In DNA, the CDR3 is TGTGCCAGCAGTGACCTATATAGCAATCAGCCCCAGCATTTT.

The V and J genes are TRBV5-4 and TRBJ2-3; TRBD2 matches at 10 bases. With V trimmed by 5 bases and J by 4 bases, 7 bases remained unmatched. The CDR3 extends over 15 amino acids. The germline gives CDR1 SGHNT, CDR2 YYREEE (reference sequence). The CDR3 nucleotides are TGTGCCAGCAGGGGGGCTAGCGGGGGTGCAGATACGCAGTATTTT. The encoded protein is CASRGASGGADTQYF.

The chain couples TRBV11-2 to TRBJ1-1, with D tentatively TRBD1 (6 bases). This CDR3 comprises 13 residues. Trimming took off 7 bases at V and 5 bases at J, with 14 bases between the two ends. CDR1 is SGHAT and CDR2 is FQNNGV in the germline V gene. The CDR3 protein is CASTQGTRTEAFF. For the CDR3, the DNA is TGTGCCAGCACCCAGGGGACAAGGACTGAAGCTTTCTTT.

The rearrangement links TRBV6-1 to TRBJ2-1; perhaps TRBD2 as D (5 bases). V was shortened by 0 bases and J by 9 bases, with 12 bases between the two germline ends. CDR3 size: 14 residues. CDR1 is MNHNS, CDR2 SASEGT, per germline. Here the CDR3 reads CASSEALFGSEQFF. The CDR3 coding sequence is TGTGCCAGCAGTGAAGCGCTCTTTGGGAGTGAGCAGTTCTTC.

This sequence joins TRBV30 and TRBJ1-1; 8 bases fit TRBD1. The CDR3 length is 14 residues. J gave up 11 bases and V 4 bases, and 15 bases lay outside the gene matches. Looked up from germline, CDR1 is GTSNPN and CDR2 is SVGIG (reference sequence). CDR3: CAWKHPWTGFSAFF. CDR3 coding DNA: TGTGCCTGGAAGCACCCCTGGACAGGGTTCTCGGCTTTCTTT.

The CDR3 protein is CASTAGGELFF. CDR3 nucleotide sequence: TGCGCCAGCACGGCGGGCGGGGAGCTGTTTTTT. The chain employs TRBV10-1 and TRBJ2-2, with TRBD2 as a possible D gene (5 bases). V dropped 7 bases and J dropped 7 bases, with 7 bases sitting between them. This CDR3 is 11 amino acids long. Germline V gives CDR1 WNHNN, CDR2 SYGVQD (reference sequence).

V gene TRBV5-1 combines with J gene TRBJ1-1; TRBD1 might be the D (5 bases). Per germline, CDR1 SGHRS and CDR2 YFSETQ. The ends were cut back, 4 bases at V and 1 base at J, with 11 bases in the middle. The CDR3 is 14 residues long. The CDR3 DNA follows: TGCGCCAGCAGCCAAGAAGGACAGAACACTGAAGCTTTCTTT. Encoded protein: CASSQEGQNTEAFF.

This rearrangement joins TRBV30 to TRBJ2-5, with TRBD2 matching 13 bases. V shed 6 bases and J 2 bases; nucleotides not matched to a gene: 3. The CDR3 runs 14 residues. CDR1 is GTSNPN and CDR2 is SVGIG in the germline V gene (reference sequence). The CDR3 DNA sequence: TGTGCCTGCCAGACTAGCGGGGGGCAAGAGACCCAGTACTTC. Translation: CACQTSGGQETQYF.

The CDR3 DNA reads TGTGCCAGCAGCCTGACAGGGGCTGGAAACACCATATATTTT. The encoded protein is CASSLTGAGNTIYF. This chain joins TRBV7-3 and TRBJ1-3, with 8 bases identical to TRBD1. V gave up 5 bases and J gave up 2 bases; unmatched junction bases: 2. The CDR3 spans 14 residues. Germline V gives CDR1 SGHTA, CDR2 FQGTGA.